This T cell receptor (beta chain) is from a study of blood T cell repertoires in COVID-19. Study overall: COVID-19 samples from acute and convalescent phases originated in the United States, Italy and Spain. PBMCs, B-cell-depleted T cells, or T cells provided the cDNA or gDNA that made up the material.

In this sample, this clone turned up a few times. The age range of participants was 18 to 89 years, with residence in some 25 US areas. Source study methods: By means of reference gene primer amplification, nucleated cell counts were estimated. Profiled with immunoSEQ multiplex PCR; TCRdb holds only in-frame clones, not every one. V, J and clone size were drawn from that table, and D and trimming were deduced from the DNA. The table includes 82,000 or so clones, around 88% detected once. V shed 6 bases and J 4 bases; nucleotides not matched to a gene: 10. The CDR3 covers 17 residues. Germline V gene sequence: CDR1 LNHDA, CDR2 SQIVND (reference sequence).

V is TRBV19 and J is TRBJ2-2; 11 bases are a match to TRBD2. The sample was PBMCs or T cells enriched from blood (not recorded which). The receptor comes from a woman aged 45 to 65 with acute COVID-19. The CDR3: CASRKIAGGPGTGELFF. The DNA for the CDR3 is TGTGCCAGTAGAAAGATAGCGGGAGGGCCCGGCACCGGGGAGCTGTTTTTT.